This TCR beta chain was retrieved from a study of T cell repertoires in cytomegalovirus infection. Study in general: Evidence of both CMV infection and a matching HLA type came from public TCR beta signatures.

Using its own MiXCR run on the reads, TCRdb lists one record per CDR3 protein. The sample lists about 83,000 distinct CDR3 sequences, roughly half occurring once. Unmatched junction bases numbered 3, after V lost 3 bases and J lost 5 bases. Germline loops: CDR1 SGHNT, CDR2 YENEEA. The CDR3 loop spans 14 amino acids. This clonotype was detected a few times. What it binds is unknown. The chain combines TRBV11-3 with TRBJ2-1, with 8 bases aligning to TRBD1. The receptor comes from a human donor in good health (CMV status not recorded). Some clones in this sample may be carry-over from other donors' samples. The sequencing here drew on CD8+ T cells from cultured PBMCs, taken from culture after CMV antigen stimulation. CDR3 region: CASSLQGQDNEQFF. DNA of the CDR3: TGTGCCAGCAGCTTGCAGGGACAGGACAATGAGCAGTTCTTC.